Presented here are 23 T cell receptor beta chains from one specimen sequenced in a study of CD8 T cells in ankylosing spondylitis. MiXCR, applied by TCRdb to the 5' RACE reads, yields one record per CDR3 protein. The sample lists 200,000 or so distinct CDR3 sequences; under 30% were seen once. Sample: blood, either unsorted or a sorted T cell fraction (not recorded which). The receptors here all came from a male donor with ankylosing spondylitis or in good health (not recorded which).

The CDR3 spells CAMGRGRALHNEQFF. DNA of the CDR3: TGTGCCATGGGCCGCGGGAGGGCCCTCCACAATGAGCAGTTCTTC. V usage is TRBV10-3 and J usage is TRBJ2-1, with 9 bases that match TRBD2. V dropped 9 bases and J dropped 5; count of bases not matched to a gene: 11. This CDR3 region has 15 residues. Germline V gene sequence: CDR1 ENHRY, CDR2 SYGVKD.

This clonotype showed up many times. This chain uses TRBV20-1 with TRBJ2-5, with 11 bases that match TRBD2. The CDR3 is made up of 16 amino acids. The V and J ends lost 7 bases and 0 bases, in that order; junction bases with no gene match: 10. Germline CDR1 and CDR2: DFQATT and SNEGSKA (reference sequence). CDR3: CSVKKPTSGNQETQYF. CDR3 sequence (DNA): TGCAGTGTAAAGAAGCCGACTAGCGGGAACCAAGAGACCCAGTACTTC.

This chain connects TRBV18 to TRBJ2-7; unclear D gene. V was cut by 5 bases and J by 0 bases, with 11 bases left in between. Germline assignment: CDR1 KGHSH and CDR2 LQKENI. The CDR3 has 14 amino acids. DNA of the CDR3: TGTGCCAGCTCAACCAGTCCCAGCTCCTACGAGCAGTACTTC. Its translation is CASSTSPSSYEQYF.

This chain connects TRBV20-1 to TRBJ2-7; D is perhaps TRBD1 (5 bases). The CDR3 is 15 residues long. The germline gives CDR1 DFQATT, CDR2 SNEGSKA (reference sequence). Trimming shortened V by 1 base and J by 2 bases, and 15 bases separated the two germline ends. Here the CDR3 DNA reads TGCAGTGCTAGAGGCCACAGGCAAGGGCCCTACGAGCAGTACTTC. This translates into CSARGHRQGPYEQYF.

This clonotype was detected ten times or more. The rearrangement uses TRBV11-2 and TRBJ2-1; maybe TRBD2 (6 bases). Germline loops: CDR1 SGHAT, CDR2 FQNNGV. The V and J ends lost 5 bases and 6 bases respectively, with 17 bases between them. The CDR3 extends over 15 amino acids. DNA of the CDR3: TGTGCCAGCAGCCCTCGGACGGGAGCTGGCAATGAGCAGTTCTTC. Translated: CASSPRTGAGNEQFF.

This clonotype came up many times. CDR3 in DNA: TGTGCCAGCAGCCTGACTACAAGTAAAGCCAAAAACATTCAGTACTTC. Amino acid sequence: CASSLTTSKAKNIQYF. The V and J genes are TRBV3-1 and TRBJ2-4, with D possibly TRBD2 on 5 matching bases. V shed 4 bases and J shed 0 bases, with 13 bases lying between them. The CDR3 is 16 amino acids. Germline V lookup: CDR1 LGHDT, CDR2 YNNKEL (reference sequence). The whole variable domain, remainder taken from reference TRBV3-1 and TRBJ2-4, is DTAVSQTPKYLVTQMGNDKSIKCEQNLGHDTMYWYKQDSKKFLKIMFSYNNKELIINETVPNRFSPKSPDKAHLNLHINSLELGDSAVYFCASSLTTSKAKNIQYFGAGTRLSVL.

The chain's CDR3 is CSVPGVKDTQYF. The CDR3 DNA follows: TGCAGTGTTCCAGGGGTAAAAGATACGCAGTATTTT. The chain employs TRBV20-1 and TRBJ2-3, with D possibly being TRBD1 (6 bases). The V end lost 7 bases, the J end lost 5 bases, and 13 bases lay between the germline ends. The CDR3 spans 12 residues. Germline-derived CDR1 and CDR2 are DFQATT and SNEGSKA (reference sequence).

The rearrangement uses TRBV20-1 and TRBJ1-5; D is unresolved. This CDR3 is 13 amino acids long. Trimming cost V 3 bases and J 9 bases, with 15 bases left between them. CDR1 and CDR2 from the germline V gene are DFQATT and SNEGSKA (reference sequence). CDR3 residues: CSARATQSWPQHF. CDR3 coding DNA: TGCAGTGCTAGGGCCACCCAAAGCTGGCCCCAGCATTTT.

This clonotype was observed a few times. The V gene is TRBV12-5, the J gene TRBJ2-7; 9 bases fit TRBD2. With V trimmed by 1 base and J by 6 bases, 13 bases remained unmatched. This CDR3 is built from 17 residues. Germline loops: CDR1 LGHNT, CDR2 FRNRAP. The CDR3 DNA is TGTGCTAGTGGTTTGGGTCATATAGCGGGAGTCAGAACCGAGCAGTACTTC. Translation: CASGLGHIAGVRTEQYF.

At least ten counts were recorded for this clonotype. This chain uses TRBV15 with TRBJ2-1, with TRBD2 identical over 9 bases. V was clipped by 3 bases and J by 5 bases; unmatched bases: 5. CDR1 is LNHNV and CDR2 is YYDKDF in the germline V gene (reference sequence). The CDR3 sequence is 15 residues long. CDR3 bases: TGTGCCACCAGCAGTCTAGCGGGGAAAAACAATGAGCAGTTCTTC. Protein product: CATSSLAGKNNEQFF.

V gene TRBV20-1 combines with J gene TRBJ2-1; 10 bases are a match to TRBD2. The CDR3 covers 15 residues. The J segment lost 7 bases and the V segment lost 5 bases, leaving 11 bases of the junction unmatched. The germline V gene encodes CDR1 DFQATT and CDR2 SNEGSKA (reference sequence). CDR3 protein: CSAHSPGLATNEQFF. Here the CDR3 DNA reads TGCAGTGCTCACAGTCCGGGACTAGCGACGAATGAGCAGTTCTTC.

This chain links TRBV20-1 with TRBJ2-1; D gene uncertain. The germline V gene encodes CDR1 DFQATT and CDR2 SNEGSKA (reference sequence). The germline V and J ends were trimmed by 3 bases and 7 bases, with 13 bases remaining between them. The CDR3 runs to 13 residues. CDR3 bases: TGCAGTGCTAGCCGAGAAAGCCTGAATGAGCAGTTCTTC. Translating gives CSASRESLNEQFF.

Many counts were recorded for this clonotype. CDR3 nucleotide sequence: TGTGCCAGCAATGGAGGGACAGGGGGCCACGAGCAGTACTTC. Protein: CASNGGTGGHEQYF. The rearrangement uses TRBV2 and TRBJ2-7; 12 positions match TRBD1. The J segment lost 5 bases and the V segment lost 7 bases, leaving 6 bases of the junction unmatched. The CDR3 consists of 14 residues. Germline CDR1 SNHLY, CDR2 FYNNEI.

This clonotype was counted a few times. The CDR3 DNA sequence: TGTGCCAGCAGTTTCGTGGGGGGTGAGCAGTTCTTC. It translates to CASSFVGGEQFF. This chain connects TRBV27 to TRBJ2-1; D perhaps matches TRBD2 (6 bases). V was clipped by 3 bases and J by 9 bases, with 9 bases between them. Germline CDR1 MNHEY, CDR2 SMNVEV (reference sequence). The CDR3 extends over 12 amino acids.

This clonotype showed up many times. This CDR3 is CSAPSGLAGVNEQFF. Written as DNA, the CDR3 is TGCAGCGCCCCCTCAGGACTAGCGGGAGTAAATGAGCAGTTCTTC. The rearrangement links TRBV29-1 to TRBJ2-1; TRBD2 agrees at 13 bases. This CDR3 spans 15 amino acids. Germline trimming cut 7 bases from V and 7 bases from J; bases unmatched to any gene: 10. Germline loops: CDR1 SQVTM, CDR2 ANQGSEA.

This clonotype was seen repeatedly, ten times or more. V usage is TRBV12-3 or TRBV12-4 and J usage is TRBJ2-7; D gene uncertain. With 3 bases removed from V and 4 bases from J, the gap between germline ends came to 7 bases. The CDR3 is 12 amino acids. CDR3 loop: CASSFVGYEQYF. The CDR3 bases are TGTGCCAGCAGTTTCGTGGGATACGAGCAGTACTTC.

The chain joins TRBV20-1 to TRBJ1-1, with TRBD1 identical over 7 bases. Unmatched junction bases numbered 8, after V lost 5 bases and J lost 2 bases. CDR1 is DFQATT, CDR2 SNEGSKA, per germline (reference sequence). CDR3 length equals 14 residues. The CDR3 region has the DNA TGCAGTGCTGGGGGGACAGCCGCAAACACTGAAGCTTTCTTT. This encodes CSAGGTAANTEAFF.

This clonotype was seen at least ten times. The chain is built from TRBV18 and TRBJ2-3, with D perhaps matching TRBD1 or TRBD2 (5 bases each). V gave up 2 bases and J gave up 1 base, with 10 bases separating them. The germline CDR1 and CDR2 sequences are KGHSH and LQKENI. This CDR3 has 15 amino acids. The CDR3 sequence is CASSPSGTGTDTQYF. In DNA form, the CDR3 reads TGTGCCAGCTCACCATCCGGGACGGGCACAGATACGCAGTATTTT.

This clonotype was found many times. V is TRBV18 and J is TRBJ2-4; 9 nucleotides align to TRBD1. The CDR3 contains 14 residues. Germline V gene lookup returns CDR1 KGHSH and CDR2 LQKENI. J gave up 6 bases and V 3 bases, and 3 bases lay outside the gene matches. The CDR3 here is CASSPGTGLNIQYF. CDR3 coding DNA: TGTGCCAGCTCACCCGGGACAGGGTTAAACATTCAGTACTTC.

CDR3 residues: CASSQWTSGSQETQYF. The CDR3 DNA reads as TGCGCCAGCAGCCAGTGGACTAGCGGGAGCCAAGAGACCCAGTACTTC. V and J are TRBV4-3 and TRBJ2-5, with 13 bases identical to TRBD2. V gave up 3 bases and J gave up 1 base; unmatched junction bases: 2. The CDR3 sequence is 16 residues long. Germline V gives CDR1 LGHNA, CDR2 YSLEER.

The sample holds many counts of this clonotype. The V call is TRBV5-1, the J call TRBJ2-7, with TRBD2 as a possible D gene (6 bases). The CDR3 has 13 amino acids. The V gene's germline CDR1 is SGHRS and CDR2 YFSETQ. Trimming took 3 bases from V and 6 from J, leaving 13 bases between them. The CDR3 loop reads CASSSPSGGEQYF. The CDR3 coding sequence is TGCGCCAGCAGCTCGCCTTCCGGGGGCGAGCAGTACTTC.

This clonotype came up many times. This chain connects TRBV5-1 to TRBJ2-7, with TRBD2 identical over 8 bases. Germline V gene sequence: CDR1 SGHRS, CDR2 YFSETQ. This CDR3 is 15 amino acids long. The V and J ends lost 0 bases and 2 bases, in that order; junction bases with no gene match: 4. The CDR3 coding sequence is TGCGCCAGCAGCTTGGAACCGGGAGGGCCCTACGAGCAGTACTTC. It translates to CASSLEPGGPYEQYF.

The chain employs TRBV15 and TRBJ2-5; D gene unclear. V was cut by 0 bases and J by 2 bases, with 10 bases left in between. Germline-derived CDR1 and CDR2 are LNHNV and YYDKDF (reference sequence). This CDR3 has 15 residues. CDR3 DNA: TGTGCCACCAGCAGAGATCCCACTCCACAAGAGACCCAGTACTTC. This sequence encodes CATSRDPTPQETQYF.